The T cell receptor beta chain described here comes from a study of blood T cells in healthy people across ages (dated by TCRdb to between 2014 and 2016). In terms of the full investigation: In model experiments, roughly one uniquely barcoded TCR beta cDNA molecule per two T cells was captured by template switching. The study analyzed two additional independent replicas of 1 million unique cDNA reads from the same blood draw for two donors, one aged 18 to 30 and one aged 80 or older. The donors were divided into four age groups: young (average about 15 years), middle-aged (under 40), aged (around 59) and long-lived (roughly 82). To avoid experimental bias, donors of different ages were spread randomly across the sequencing lanes. The study measured age-related changes in TCR beta repertoire diversity using deep sequencing normalized with unique cDNA molecular identifiers.

The germline V gene (reference sequence) supplies CDR1 MNHEY and CDR2 SMNVEV. Including the terminal cysteine and phenylalanine, the CDR3 comprises 15 residues. Solely the CDR3 DNA is kept, with 45 bases framed from the first base. This clonotype was observed a single time. It lacks a known antigen. A read error may account for a junction end that differs from germline. On the study overall, not on this receptor specifically: Estimates of total diversity based on one million sequenced T cells were regarded as lower bounds and as underestimates. Bulk unsorted PBMC profiling prevented conclusive comparison of naive and antigen-experienced compartments. There was a strong correlation between observed TCR beta diversity and the percentage of naive T cells measured by flow cytometry. Compared with the aged group, the long-lived group had more naive CD4+ T cells, fewer expanded clones and increased TCR diversity, a pattern suggesting age selection. Because donor CMV infection status was unknown, age-related changes in expanded clonotypes were potentially confounded. Observed TCR beta diversity per million T cells fell roughly linearly with age, and a significant reduction was already apparent by age roughly 40.

The donors were a few dozen Caucasian individuals from Russia, aged roughly 6 to 100 years, who were systemically healthy. Around 9.8 milliliters of peripheral blood were collected from each donor into EDTA-treated Vacutainer tubes. Ficoll-Paque density-gradient centrifugation was used to isolate PBMCs, with at least 7 million obtained per sample. Trizol reagent was used to extract total RNA from the PBMCs, yielding at least 5.5 micrograms per sample. The percentages of naive CD45RAhigh/CD27high T cells were determined by flow cytometry on a PBMC aliquot from every donor. The library was built by means of 5' RACE. Sequencing took place on an Illumina HiSeq 2500. A second PCR of about 7 to 12 cycles was run with a J-beta primer mix and a sample-barcoded 5' primer. Each TCR beta cDNA molecule received a unique molecular identifier from a template-switch 5' adaptor carrying 12 random nucleotides. At least 2.5 million CDR3-containing paired-end reads were obtained from each sample. First-strand cDNA synthesis was performed from all RNA using the Mint cDNA synthesis kit, with priming by a TRBC-specific oligonucleotide. Following uracil-DNA glycosylase treatment, all cDNA underwent a first 18-cycle PCR with the universal primers M1SS and BC2_uni_R. The authors processed their data as follows. Each sample was normalized by randomly selecting 1 million high-quality reads, each carrying a distinct molecular identifier. Instead of being binned into consensus sequences, reads that shared molecular identifiers were thrown out. MiTCR, run with a Q25 quality threshold and the strictest error-elimination algorithm, handled CDR3 identification, clonotype clustering and error correction. A nonparametric unseen species model with Euler transformation was used to estimate a lower bound on total TCR beta diversity. In TCRdb, the public reads were trimmed at Q25 with fastp and aligned with MiXCR, with productive beta chains retained. Identical CDR3 protein sequences are pooled into one entry, listed with their most common genes and DNA. The V and J calls shown here were made by TCRdb, not taken from the authors' results. The sample table contains around 1,600,000 distinct CDR3 sequences; only one count was recorded for approximately 43% of them. About 3.8% of the sample is held by the ten biggest clonotypes.

The sample comprised blood. Here the chain combines TRBV27 and TRBJ2-7, with the D segment identity uncertain. The clonotype originates from a woman aged 18-29 years in good health. The DNA sequence is as follows: TGTGCCAGCAGTTTATCGTGGTCAACCTCCTGCGAGCAGTACTTC. Its product reads: CASSLSWSTSCEQYF.